This passage covers 13 T cell receptor beta chains from one sample sequenced in a study of human T cells and chemical hapten exposure. MiXCR was run by TCRdb on the RACE reads, yielding one entry per CDR3 protein. Among roughly 380,000 distinct CDR3 sequences, about 6% were seen once, and the ten largest hold under 7%. Specified time point: patch test 2, 6 weeks after DPC sensitization. Described treatment: therapeutic diphenylcyclopropenone sensitization with weekly scalp DPC. This specimen consisted of whole blood, obtained in connection with sensitization to the hapten diphenylcyclopropenone (DPC). The receptors derive from a woman between 18 and 29 years old with alopecia areata. Some clones in this sample may be carry-over from other donors' samples.

At least ten counts were recorded for this clonotype. The J gene is TRBJ1-3, the V gene TRBV14, with a tentative D call TRBD1 (5 bases). This CDR3 spans 17 amino acids. The V end lost 4 bases, the J end lost 0 bases, and 16 bases lay between the germline ends. CDR1 is SGHDN and CDR2 is FVKESK in the germline V gene. The CDR3: CASSPLGGTLSGNTIYF. CDR3 nucleotide sequence: TGTGCCAGCAGCCCCTTAGGAGGGACCCTCTCTGGAAACACCATATATTTT.

The rearrangement links TRBV6-2 or TRBV6-3 to TRBJ1-1; D gene ambiguous. CDR3 length equals 11 residues. Germline V gene sequence: CDR1 MNHEY, CDR2 SVGEGT. Trimming removed 2 bases at V and 10 bases at J, with 8 bases between. The CDR3 loop reads CASSYPAAAFF. The CDR3 DNA reads as TGTGCCAGCAGTTACCCCGCGGCAGCTTTCTTT.

This clonotype has more than one count but fewer than ten. This chain joins TRBV6-5 and TRBJ2-2; D gene uncertain. There are 12 residues in the CDR3. Germline assignment: CDR1 MNHEY and CDR2 SVGAGI. Trimming removed 6 bases from V and 7 bases from J, with 9 bases in between. DNA of the CDR3: TGTGCCAGCAGAAAGCGATACGGGGAGCTGTTTTTT. Its protein is CASRKRYGELFF.

This clonotype was seen a few times. The V call is TRBV12-3 or TRBV12-4, the J call TRBJ2-5; 11 nucleotides line up with TRBD2. J was trimmed by 3 bases and V by 2 bases; bases with no gene match: 2. This CDR3 has 15 amino acids. CDR3 residues: CASSLSSGGEETQYF. CDR3 in DNA: TGTGCCAGCAGTTTAAGTAGCGGGGGGGAAGAGACCCAGTACTTC.

This clonotype was detected many times. This chain links TRBV6-2 or TRBV6-3 with TRBJ2-3, with 11 positions matching TRBD2. The CDR3 contains 17 residues. The J segment lost 7 bases and the V segment lost 5 bases, leaving 14 bases of the junction unmatched. Germline CDR1 reads MNHEY; CDR2 reads SVGEGT. This CDR3 is CASSTTSGGPGVNTQYF. The CDR3, as DNA: TGTGCCAGCAGTACCACTAGCGGGGGCCCTGGCGTGAATACGCAGTATTTT.

At least ten counts were recorded for this clonotype. The junction shows a germline mismatch at one end, possibly a read error. The gene calls are TRBV12-3 or TRBV12-4 and TRBJ1-5; 7 nucleotides line up with TRBD1. This CDR3 is built from 14 residues. The CDR3 region is CASSLGGRNQPQHF. The CDR3 bases are TGTGCCAGCAGCTTAGGGGGCAGGAATCAGCCCCAGCATTTT.

In this sample, this clonotype turned up many times. The junction does not match germline at one end; this may be a read error. The chain has TRBV12-3 or TRBV12-4 and TRBJ1-1, with a tentative D call TRBD1 (6 bases). The CDR3 sequence is 14 residues long. The CDR3 bases are TGTGCCAGCAGTTTGATAGGGGGGAACATTGAAGCTTTCTTT. It translates to CASSLIGGNIEAFF.

This clonotype occurred a few times. The rearrangement joins TRBV2 to TRBJ1-1, with TRBD1 identical over 7 bases. Losses at the gene ends were 3 bases for V and 5 bases for J; bases not matched to a gene: 6. The germline V gene has CDR1 SNHLY and CDR2 FYNNEI. This CDR3 spans 14 amino acids. The CDR3 bases are TGTGCCAGCAGTGACACAGGGGTAGGGACTGAAGCTTTCTTT. This encodes CASSDTGVGTEAFF.

This clonotype was observed at least ten times. The rearrangement links TRBV7-2 to TRBJ1-1, with 7 bases aligning to TRBD1. Germline V gene data show CDR1 as SGHTA and CDR2 as FQGNSA. There are 14 residues in the CDR3. The V and J ends lost 10 bases and 0 bases, in that order; junction bases with no gene match: 8. The DNA for the CDR3 is TGTGCCACCACCACAGGGGCCCTGAACACTGAAGCTTTCTTT. Translated: CATTTGALNTEAFF.

This clonotype was detected many times. The chain couples TRBV15 to TRBJ1-6; D gene ambiguous. V lost 2 bases, J lost 3 bases, and 17 bases lay in between. This CDR3 is 18 amino acids long. Germline V gives CDR1 LNHNV, CDR2 YYDKDF (reference sequence). CDR3 nucleotides: TGTGCCACCAGCAGAAAGGCAGGCTCCAATCTCTATAATTCACCCCTCCACTTT. Protein product: CATSRKAGSNLYNSPLHF.

A few counts support this clonotype. The chain has TRBV20-1 and TRBJ2-1; D is unresolved. Per germline, CDR1 DFQATT and CDR2 SNEGSKA (reference sequence). V dropped 3 bases and J dropped 8 bases, with 20 bases sitting between them. The length of the CDR3 is 15 residues. The CDR3 DNA sequence: TGCAGTGCTAGGGGTAGGGCCCCCCTAGACGATGAGCAGTTCTTC. Its protein is CSARGRAPLDDEQFF.

This clonotype was observed at least ten times. This rearrangement joins TRBV11-2 to TRBJ1-4, with 7 bases matching TRBD1. V was clipped by 4 bases and J by 1 base; unmatched bases: 6. The V gene's germline CDR1 is SGHAT and CDR2 FQNNGV. This CDR3 is 16 amino acids long. The CDR3 nucleotides are TGTGCCAGCAGCTCTATACAGGGGTTAACTAATGAAAAACTGTTTTTT. Its translation is CASSSIQGLTNEKLFF.

The chain couples TRBV9 to TRBJ2-5, with D perhaps being TRBD1 or TRBD2 (5 bases each). CDR3 length: 15 residues. The germline CDR1 and CDR2 sequences are SGDLS and YYNGEE. V was trimmed by 3 bases and J by 4 bases, leaving 16 bases between them. CDR3 nucleotides: TGTGCCAGCAGCGGCAGGGAGAGGCAGCTAGAGACCCAGTACTTC. It specifies CASSGRERQLETQYF.